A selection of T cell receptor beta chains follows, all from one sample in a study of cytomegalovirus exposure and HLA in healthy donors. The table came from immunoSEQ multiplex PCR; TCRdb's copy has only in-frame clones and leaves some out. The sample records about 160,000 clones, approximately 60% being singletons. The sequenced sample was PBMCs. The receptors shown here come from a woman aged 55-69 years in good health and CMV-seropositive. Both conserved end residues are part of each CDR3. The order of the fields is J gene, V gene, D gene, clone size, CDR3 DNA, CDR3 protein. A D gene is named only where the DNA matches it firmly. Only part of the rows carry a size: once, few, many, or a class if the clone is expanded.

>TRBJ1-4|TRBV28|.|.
TGTGCCAGCAGCAGGGGAAATGAAAAACTGTTTTTT
CASSRGNEKLFF
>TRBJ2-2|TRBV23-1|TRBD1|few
TGCGCCAGCAGTCAATCCGGACAGGGGGCGGCCGGGGAGCTGTTTTTT
CASSQSGQGAAGELFF
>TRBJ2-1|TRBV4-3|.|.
TGCGCCAGCAGCCAGTCAGGGCGGGGAAATGAGCAGTTCTTC
CASSQSGRGNEQFF
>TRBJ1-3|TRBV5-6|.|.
TGTGCCAGCAGCTTACGGTCTAACTCTGGAAACACCATATATTTT
CASSLRSNSGNTIYF
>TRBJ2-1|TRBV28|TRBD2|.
TGTGCCAGTGGGACTAGCGGGACTGAGCAGTTCTTC
CASGTSGTEQFF
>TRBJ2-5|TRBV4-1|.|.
TGCGCCAGCAGCCAAGGGCGCGAGACAGGCCCGCTCGGGGAGACCCAGTACTTC
CASSQGRETGPLGETQYF
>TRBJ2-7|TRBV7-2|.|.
TGTGCCAGCAGCCCCTCTTGGAGGAGCTCCTACGAGCAGTACTTC
CASSPSWRSSYEQYF
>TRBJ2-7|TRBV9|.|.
TGTGCCAGCAGCGTAGGTAGTAGTCCCTACGAGCAGTACTTC
CASSVGSSPYEQYF
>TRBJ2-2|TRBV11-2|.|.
TGTGCCAGCAGCTCTGACAGAGACACCGGGGAGCTGTTTTTT
CASSSDRDTGELFF
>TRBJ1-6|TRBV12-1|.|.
TGTGCCAGCAGCGCCTACAGGGACTCACCCCTCCACTTT
CASSAYRDSPLHF
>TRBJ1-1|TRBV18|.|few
TGTGCCAGCTCACCATACGGGTCGAACACTGAAGCTTTCTTT
CASSPYGSNTEAFF
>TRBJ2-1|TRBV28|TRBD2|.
TGTGCCAGCAATAACGCGGGAGTGCCCCATGAGCAGTTCTTC
CASNNAGVPHEQFF
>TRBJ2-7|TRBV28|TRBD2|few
TGTGCCAGCAGTCGCACTAGCGGGATTGCCTACGAGCAGTACTTC
CASSRTSGIAYEQYF
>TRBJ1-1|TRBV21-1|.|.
TGTGCCAGCAGCAAAGCAGGGGACAGGAACACTGAAGCTTTCTTT
CASSKAGDRNTEAFF
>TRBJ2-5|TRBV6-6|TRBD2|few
TGTGCCAGCAAAGGGACTAGCGGGCCTCAAGAGACCCAGTACTTC
CASKGTSGPQETQYF
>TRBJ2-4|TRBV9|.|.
TGTGCCAGCAGTAGAGGGGGGGAGCTGGACATTCAGTACTTC
CASSRGGELDIQYF
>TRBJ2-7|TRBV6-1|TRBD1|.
TGTGCCAGCAGCGAAGACAGGGACGAGCAGTACTTC
CASSEDRDEQYF
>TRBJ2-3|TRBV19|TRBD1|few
TGTGCCAGTAGCCTGACAGGGGGCGCGAATACGCAGTATTTT
CASSLTGGANTQYF
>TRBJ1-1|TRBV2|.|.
TGTGCCAGCACCCCCGGGAGGCGAGCTTTCTTT
CASTPGRRAFF
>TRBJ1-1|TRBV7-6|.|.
TGTGCCAGCAGCGGCAGGGCTGATGAAGCTTTCTTT
CASSGRADEAFF
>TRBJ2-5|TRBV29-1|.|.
TGCAGCGTCAGGCAAGGCTCAGAGACCCAGTACTTC
CSVRQGSETQYF
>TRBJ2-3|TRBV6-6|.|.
TGTGCCAGCTCAGGGCTCGGCACAGATACGCAGTATTTT
CASSGLGTDTQYF
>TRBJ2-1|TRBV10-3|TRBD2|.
TGTGCCATCAGCGACCGACTAGCGGCTGCGGACAATGAACAGTTCTTC
CAISDRLAAADNEQFF
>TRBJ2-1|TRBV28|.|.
TGTGCCAGCAGTGGCCGAGTAGCGGATTACAATGAGCAGTTCTTC
CASSGRVADYNEQFF
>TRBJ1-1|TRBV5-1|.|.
TGCGCCAGCAGCTTGGGTGGGGAGACTGAAGCTTTCTTT
CASSLGGETEAFF
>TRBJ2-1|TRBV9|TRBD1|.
TGTGCCAGCAGCGTAGTAGGACAGGGGGCCTTAAGGACCAATGAGCAGTTCTTC
CASSVVGQGALRTNEQFF